A selection of T cell receptor beta chains follows, all from one sample in a study of lymphopenia after photon versus proton radiotherapy. Repertoires were generated with immunoSEQ multiplex PCR, while TCRdb's copy carries only in-frame clones and drops some. The sample holds roughly 38,000 clones, about 94% seen once. Here the sequenced sample was peripheral blood, taken from a patient treated with photon-based radiotherapy. These receptors came from a man aged 55-75 years with cholangiocarcinoma. Each CDR3 is given with its conserved first and last residue. The D gene is left open where the match is weak. Expanded clones are given a class, and other clones once, few, many or no size at all.

D gene: TRBD1
V gene: TRBV5-5
clone size: .
J gene: TRBJ2-3
CDR3 protein: CASSFRDRDSDTQYF
CDR3 DNA: TGTGCCAGCAGCTTCCGGGACAGGGATTCAGATACGCAGTATTTT

D gene: .
V gene: TRBV28
clone size: .
J gene: TRBJ2-7
CDR3 protein: CASRPYTGGGYEQYF
CDR3 DNA: TGTGCCAGCAGACCCTATACAGGGGGGGGCTACGAGCAGTACTTC

D gene: .
V gene: TRBV19
clone size: .
J gene: TRBJ2-3
CDR3 protein: CASSDGGTDTQYF
CDR3 DNA: TGTGCCAGTAGTGACGGGGGTACAGATACGCAGTATTTT

D gene: .
V gene: TRBV2
clone size: .
J gene: TRBJ2-1
CDR3 protein: CASSGVSSSEQFF
CDR3 DNA: TGTGCCAGCAGCGGCGTGTCGTCCAGTGAGCAGTTCTTC

D gene: .
V gene: TRBV18
clone size: .
J gene: TRBJ2-3
CDR3 protein: CASSPTTVPTDTQYF
CDR3 DNA: TGTGCCAGCTCACCGACGACAGTCCCAACAGATACGCAGTATTTT

D gene: .
V gene: TRBV7-6
clone size: .
J gene: TRBJ2-2
CDR3 protein: CASSLPSRGRPTGELFF
CDR3 DNA: TGTGCCAGCAGCCTTCCCTCCCGGGGGAGACCCACCGGGGAGCTGTTTTTT

D gene: .
V gene: TRBV28
clone size: .
J gene: TRBJ1-1
CDR3 protein: CASSFLGQEDTEAFF
CDR3 DNA: TGTGCCAGCAGTTTCCTCGGTCAGGAGGACACTGAAGCTTTCTTT

D gene: .
V gene: TRBV19
clone size: .
J gene: TRBJ1-5
CDR3 protein: CASRTSDSARQPQHF
CDR3 DNA: TGTGCCAGTAGAACCTCTGACAGCGCAAGGCAGCCCCAGCATTTT

D gene: .
V gene: TRBV5-5
clone size: once
J gene: TRBJ2-3
CDR3 protein: CASSGGWADTQYF
CDR3 DNA: TGTGCCAGCAGCGGCGGCTGGGCAGATACGCAGTATTTT

D gene: TRBD2
V gene: TRBV14
clone size: .
J gene: TRBJ2-5
CDR3 protein: CASRGGIQETQYF
CDR3 DNA: TGTGCCAGCAGGGGGGGGATTCAAGAGACCCAGTACTTC

D gene: TRBD1
V gene: TRBV28
clone size: .
J gene: TRBJ2-3
CDR3 protein: CASSPRQGPTDTQYF
CDR3 DNA: TGTGCCAGCAGTCCCCGACAGGGACCCACAGATACGCAGTATTTT

D gene: TRBD2
V gene: TRBV7-2
clone size: .
J gene: TRBJ2-2
CDR3 protein: CASSPWRGGTGELFF
CDR3 DNA: TGTGCCAGCAGCCCTTGGCGGGGGGGCACCGGGGAGCTGTTTTTT

D gene: .
V gene: TRBV9
clone size: .
J gene: TRBJ2-5
CDR3 protein: CASSVGPITQETQYF
CDR3 DNA: TGTGCCAGCAGCGTAGGACCAATAACCCAGGAGACCCAGTACTTC

D gene: .
V gene: TRBV29-1
clone size: few
J gene: TRBJ2-1
CDR3 protein: CSVEPQDPTPDDEQFF
CDR3 DNA: TGCAGCGTTGAACCTCAAGACCCAACTCCGGACGATGAGCAGTTCTTC